This T cell receptor beta chain was profiled in a study of regulatory T cells in long-lasting Graves disease. CDR3 regions were amplified by Arm-PCR using iRepertoire HTBI primers to build TCR beta libraries. TCRdb re-derived calls from the multiplex PCR reads in MiXCR, one entry per CDR3 protein. The sample records 350,000 to 450,000 distinct CDR3 sequences, less than 30% being singletons. This clonotype was seen at least ten times. Germline CDR1 reads LNHNV; CDR2 reads YYDKDF (reference sequence). CDR3 length: 15 amino acids. Trimming cost V 1 base and J 3 bases, with 13 bases left between them. Time point here: persistent/refractory GD, antithyroid drugs over 5 years with positive TRAb. The TCR library was prepared using RNA isolated from PBMCs.

J is TRBJ2-7 and V is TRBV15; D remains unclear. The sample in question was peripheral blood mononuclear cells (PBMCs), obtained when the disease was refractory, from a patient treated with antithyroid drugs. The receptor was isolated from a woman in her thirties or forties with Graves disease. The CDR3 here is CATSRVVTGNYEQYF. DNA for the CDR3: TGTGCCACCAGCAGAGTTGTGACGGGCAACTACGAGCAGTACTTC. Full variable domain (remainder filled in from reference TRBV15 and TRBJ2-7): DAMVIQNPRYQVTQFGKPVTLSCSQTLNHNVMYWYQQKSSQAPKLLFHYYDKDFNNEADTPDNFQSRRPNTSFCFLDIRSPGLGDTAMYLCATSRVVTGNYEQYFGPGTRLTVT.